These T cell receptor beta chains were read from a single sample in a study of vaccination and CD4 T cells after COVID-19. The antigens these receptors bind are not known. TCRdb processed the PCR reads anew with MiXCR; each CDR3 protein has one entry. In the table there are 20,000 to 25,000 distinct CDR3 sequences, roughly 50% of which are singletons. This specimen was CD4+ T cells from blood, cultured in vitro, taken about 7 months after SARS-CoV-2 vaccination. These receptors originate from a human donor who had recovered from COVID-19. CDR3s include the opening cysteine and the closing phenylalanine or tryptophan. The order of the fields is CDR3 length, J gene, D gene, V gene, clone size, CDR3 DNA, CDR3 protein. D genes are given only for firm matches. Clone size, where shown, is once, few, many, or a class for clones that have expanded.

>14|TRBJ2-7|TRBD2|TRBV5-4|few
TGTGCCAGCAGCTTGGGGTGGGGGGAGGGCGAGCAGTACTTC
CASSLGWGEGEQYF
>14|TRBJ2-5|-|TRBV20-1|-
TGCAGTGCTTATCCCGGGCGGCAAGGAGAGACCCAGTACTTC
CSAYPGRQGETQYF
>15|TRBJ1-1|-|TRBV20-1|-
TGCAGTGCTAGAGATCCCTCAGGGGCAGCCACTGAAGCTTTCTTT
CSARDPSGAATEAFF
>18|TRBJ1-2|TRBD1|TRBV5-6|medium-sized
TGTGCCAGCAGCTTGTATGGACAGGGGCCCCTTGAAGGCTATGGCTACACCTTC
CASSLYGQGPLEGYGYTF
>15|TRBJ1-1|-|TRBV6-1|few
TGTGCCAGCAGGCCGTCGTTTGGCCTTGGGACTGAAGCTTTCTTT
CASRPSFGLGTEAFF
>15|TRBJ2-7|-|TRBV24-1|-
TGTGCCACCAGTCGTTCGGGGACCGGGCCCGACGAGCAGTACTTC
CATSRSGTGPDEQYF
>15|TRBJ1-6|-|TRBV27|-
TGTGCCAGCAGGATTGGAGGGGCGTTCAATTCACCCCTCCACTTT
CASRIGGAFNSPLHF
>15|TRBJ2-7|-|TRBV11-3|-
TGTGCCAGCAGCTTAGACGGCCAGCGGCCCTACGAGCAGTACTTC
CASSLDGQRPYEQYF
>18|TRBJ2-5|TRBD2|TRBV12-3/TRBV12-4|-
TGTGCCAGCAGCCCCGGACTAGCGGGAGTCGGCTCGTTGGAGACCCAGTACTTC
CASSPGLAGVGSLETQYF
>12|TRBJ2-5|-|TRBV20-1|few
TGCAGTGCTACAGACAGTGGAGAGACCCAGTACTTC
CSATDSGETQYF
>15|TRBJ1-5|-|TRBV7-2|-
TGTGCCAGCAGCTTAGCGGGTCCCAGGGGTGCGCCCCAGCATTTT
CASSLAGPRGAPQHF
>13|TRBJ1-2|-|TRBV27|-
TGTGCCAGCGGAAAGACAGGCCCTTATGGCTACACCTTC
CASGKTGPYGYTF
>13|TRBJ2-3|TRBD2|TRBV20-1|-
TGCAGGGGGTCTAGCGGCCGCACAGATACGCAGTATTTT
CRGSSGRTDTQYF
>15|TRBJ2-5|-|TRBV6-1|medium-sized
TGTGCCAGCAGTCGGCCAGGGGTTGGGGTGGAGACCCAGTACTTC
CASSRPGVGVETQYF
>17|TRBJ2-5|TRBD1|TRBV7-6|-
TGTGCCAGCAGCTTCCGACAGGGGGGTTGGTACCAAGAGACCCAGTACTTC
CASSFRQGGWYQETQYF
>13|TRBJ2-3|-|TRBV7-2|-
TGTGCCAGCAGCCCAGTGGGGATAGATACGCAGTATTTT
CASSPVGIDTQYF
>16|TRBJ2-7|TRBD2|TRBV25-1|-
TGTGCCAGCAGTGCTGATCTAGCGGGAGGGCCCTACGAGCAGTACTTC
CASSADLAGGPYEQYF
>17|TRBJ2-7|-|TRBV27|-
TGTGCCAGCAGTTTATCCCCCGATACAGGGATCTCCTACGAGCAGTACTTC
CASSLSPDTGISYEQYF
>15|TRBJ1-2|-|TRBV7-2|few
TGTGCCAGCAGCTGGCGTCAGCTAGTGGGCTATGGCTACACCTTC
CASSWRQLVGYGYTF
>18|TRBJ1-3|-|TRBV20-1|-
TGCAGTGCTAGAGAAAGCACCGCCCCCCGGGCATCTGGAAACACCATATATTTT
CSARESTAPRASGNTIYF
>13|TRBJ2-5|-|TRBV12-3/TRBV12-4|medium-sized
TGTGCCAGCAGTTTCGCATATCAAGAGACCCAGTACTTC
CASSFAYQETQYF
>16|TRBJ1-1|-|TRBV7-2|-
TGTGCCAGCAGCACACAGGGAGGATTAATGAACACTGAAGCTTTCTTT
CASSTQGGLMNTEAFF
>16|TRBJ2-1|-|TRBV7-9|few
TGTGCCAGCAGCCAAACTAGCCGGAGCTCCTACAATGAGCAGTTCTTC
CASSQTSRSSYNEQFF
>14|TRBJ2-7|-|TRBV7-9|few
TGTGCCAGCAGCGAGTGGGCCGGTTCCTACGAGCAGTACTTC
CASSEWAGSYEQYF
>18|TRBJ2-7|-|TRBV11-3|-
TGTGCCAGCAGCTTAGCAGCTTTACCCAGCGCGTACTCCTACGAGCAGTACTTC
CASSLAALPSAYSYEQYF
>13|TRBJ1-1|-|TRBV10-3|-
TGTGCCATCAGTTTCGGCATGGACACTGAAGCTTTCTTT
CAISFGMDTEAFF
>13|TRBJ1-5|-|TRBV27|few
TGTGCCAGCAGTTCACGCAGCAATCAGCCCCAGCATTTT
CASSSRSNQPQHF
>14|TRBJ1-3|TRBD1|TRBV28|few
TGTGCCAGCAGAGGGACAGGGGGTGGCAACACCATATATTTT
CASRGTGGGNTIYF
>18|TRBJ2-2|TRBD2|TRBV4-2|-
TGTGCCAGCAGCCAAGTGGGACTAGCGGGGGGGCTGGCCGGGGAGCTGTTTTTT
CASSQVGLAGGLAGELFF
>13|TRBJ2-1|-|TRBV7-2|-
TGTGCCAGCAGCCCCTTCCCCTACAATGAGCAGTTCTTC
CASSPFPYNEQFF
>13|TRBJ2-5|-|TRBV7-9|-
TGTGCCAGCAGCTTTATGGGCACGGAGACCCAGTACTTC
CASSFMGTETQYF
>12|TRBJ2-5|TRBD2|TRBV2|few
TGTGCCAGCAAAAGGGAGGGGGAGACCCAGTACTTC
CASKREGETQYF
>12|TRBJ1-6|-|TRBV7-8|-
TGTGCCAGCAGAACTCTAACCTCACCCCTCCACTTT
CASRTLTSPLHF
>15|TRBJ1-2|TRBD1|TRBV27|once
TGTGCCAGCAGGGGGACAGAACAGGGGGATTATGGCTACACCTTC
CASRGTEQGDYGYTF
>15|TRBJ1-2|-|TRBV6-1|-
TGTGCCAGCAGTGAACGAGGCAGAGAAGGCTATGGCTACACCTTC
CASSERGREGYGYTF
>8|TRBJ2-7|-|TRBV6-5|few
TGTGCCAGCAGTTCCCAAGACTTC
CASSSQDF
>15|TRBJ2-1|TRBD2|TRBV5-4|few
TGTGCCAGCAGCCGGCGGGGACTAGTAGCTGGAGAGCAGTTCTTC
CASSRRGLVAGEQFF
>11|TRBJ2-1|-|TRBV24-1|once
TGTGCCACCAACAGGAACAATGAGCAGTTCTTC
CATNRNNEQFF
>15|TRBJ1-2|TRBD1|TRBV7-2|-
TGTGCCAGCAGCTTAGGGTCAGGGGGGGACTATGGCTACACCTTC
CASSLGSGGDYGYTF
>18|TRBJ2-1|TRBD1|TRBV24-1|few
TGTGCCACCAGTGACAGCAGCAGGACAGGGGGCCCCTACAATGAGCAGTTCTTC
CATSDSSRTGGPYNEQFF
>18|TRBJ1-2|-|TRBV15|-
TGTGCCACCAGCAGAGATAGGGGGTCTTCCGAAGCTAACTATGGCTACACCTTC
CATSRDRGSSEANYGYTF
>13|TRBJ1-2|-|TRBV7-3|few
TGTGCCAGCAGCCCGGGACACAACTATGGCTACACCTTC
CASSPGHNYGYTF
>16|TRBJ2-1|TRBD2|TRBV18|-
TGTGCCAGCTCACCAAGGACTAGCGGGAGGGGGAATGAGCAGTTCTTC
CASSPRTSGRGNEQFF
>14|TRBJ1-2|-|TRBV19|-
TGTGCCAGCCTGACACGGGGAAGCTCATATGGCTACACCTTC
CASLTRGSSYGYTF
>16|TRBJ1-6|-|TRBV6-1|few
TGTGCCAGCAGTGGGGATACGAGGGGGGCGCGTTCACCCCTCCACTTT
CASSGDTRGARSPLHF
>15|TRBJ2-5|TRBD2|TRBV18|-
TGTGCCAGCTCACCACAGCGGGGGGGGCAAGAGACCCAGTACTTC
CASSPQRGGQETQYF
>15|TRBJ1-5|-|TRBV7-3|medium-sized
TGTGCCAGCAGCTTATCAGGGGTCAGCAATCAGCCCCAGCATTTT
CASSLSGVSNQPQHF
>13|TRBJ2-7|-|TRBV29-1|-
TGCAGCGGCCGACAGGCCAGCACCTACGAGCAGTACTTC
CSGRQASTYEQYF
>14|TRBJ2-7|TRBD1|TRBV6-1|-
TGTGCCACCTTAGGGACAGGGGGTCCCTACGAGCAGTACTTC
CATLGTGGPYEQYF
>12|TRBJ1-2|-|TRBV24-1|-
TGTGCCACCAGTGACCAACAATATGGCTACACCTTC
CATSDQQYGYTF
>13|TRBJ1-2|-|TRBV7-9|-
TGTGCCAGCAGCCCCGGACCACTCTATGGCTACACCTTC
CASSPGPLYGYTF
>16|TRBJ2-7|-|TRBV2|-
TGTGCCAGCAGTGCTGAGGGGCAGGGATGGGACCACGAGCAGTACTTC
CASSAEGQGWDHEQYF
>15|TRBJ2-7|-|TRBV2|-
TGTGCCAGCAGTGAGGCCCAGCAGACAACCTACGAGCAGTACTTC
CASSEAQQTTYEQYF
>15|TRBJ2-5|TRBD1|TRBV20-1|few
TGCAGTGCTAGTGGGACAGGGGGATTTCAAGAGACCCAGTACTTC
CSASGTGGFQETQYF
>15|TRBJ2-5|TRBD1|TRBV20-1|-
TGCAGTGCTAGAGGGAACGGACAGGACCAAGAGACCCAGTACTTC
CSARGNGQDQETQYF
>14|TRBJ1-1|-|TRBV7-3|-
TGTGCCAGCAGCACCACAGGGCAGAACACTGAAGCTTTCTTT
CASSTTGQNTEAFF
>15|TRBJ2-5|-|TRBV7-3|few
TGTGCCAGCAGCTCCTCAGGGGCTGTCCAAGAGACCCAGTACTTC
CASSSSGAVQETQYF